Listed below are T cell receptor beta chains from one sample, sequenced in a study of shared clonotypes between healthy human individuals. Only in-frame clones appear in the TCRdb table, and some are missing; sequencing was by immunoSEQ multiplex PCR. The repertoire includes around 2.3 million clones, 95% of them detected once, and less than 0.15% sits in the top ten. The sample was naive CD4+ T cells sorted from blood. The receptors were sampled from a man aged 18 to 30 in good health. Each CDR3 is given with its conserved first and last residue. Fields, in order: V gene, J gene, D gene, clone size, CDR3 length, CDR3 protein, CDR3 DNA. The D gene is left open where the match is weak. Clone size appears in some rows only: once, few, many, or a class for an expanded clone.

>TRBV7-9|TRBJ2-7|.|.|16
CASSTTLGGLFYEQYF
TGTGCCAGCAGCACCACCTTGGGAGGTCTTTTCTACGAGCAGTACTTC
>TRBV10-3|TRBJ1-3|.|.|14
CASRAQISGNTIYF
TGTGCCTCCAGGGCGCAGATCTCTGGAAACACCATATATTTT
>TRBV5-1|TRBJ1-6|TRBD1|.|16
CASSWATGGAGEPLHF
TGCGCCAGCAGCTGGGCAACAGGGGGCGCGGGGGAACCCCTCCACTTT
>TRBV4-1|TRBJ1-5|.|.|17
CASSQEGGARVEQPQHF
TGCGCCAGCAGCCAAGAAGGGGGGGCGCGAGTTGAGCAGCCCCAGCATTTT
>TRBV27|TRBJ2-2|.|once|14
CASSPSGNTGELFF
TGTGCCAGCAGTCCGTCAGGGAACACCGGGGAGCTGTTTTTT
>TRBV5-1|TRBJ2-2|.|once|15
CASSLSLEGTGELFF
TGCGCCAGCAGCCTCAGCTTAGAGGGCACCGGGGAGCTGTTTTTT
>TRBV5-4|TRBJ1-3|.|.|15
CASSSESVSGNTIYF
TGTGCCAGCAGCTCCGAATCAGTCTCTGGAAACACCATATATTTT
>TRBV5-4|TRBJ2-7|TRBD1|.|14
CASSLGQGAYEQYF
TGTGCCAGCAGCTTAGGACAGGGAGCCTACGAGCAGTACTTC
>TRBV18|TRBJ2-7|TRBD1|.|15
CASSLLDRAPYEQYF
TGTGCCAGCTCACTCCTAGACAGGGCGCCCTACGAGCAGTACTTC
>TRBV2|TRBJ2-5|.|.|13
CASSESLVGTQYF
TGTGCCAGCAGTGAAAGTCTAGTGGGGACCCAGTACTTC
>TRBV5-1|TRBJ1-4|.|.|16
CASSLAGGATNEKLFF
TGCGCCAGCAGCTTGGCCGGTGGAGCAACTAATGAAAAACTGTTTTTT
>TRBV9|TRBJ2-3|.|.|17
CASSALTGLSGTDTQYF
TGTGCCAGCAGTGCCCTTACAGGGTTATCGGGGACAGATACGCAGTATTTT
>TRBV19|TRBJ1-2|.|many|9
CALDEGYTF
TGTGCCTTAGATGAGGGCTACACCTTC
>TRBV5-4|TRBJ1-3|.|.|12
CASSVNGNTIYF
TGTGCCAGCAGCGTGAACGGAAACACCATATATTTT
>TRBV5-4|TRBJ2-7|TRBD1|.|15
CASSLPGQGFYEQYF
TGTGCCAGCAGCTTGCCCGGACAGGGGTTCTACGAGCAGTACTTC
>TRBV5-1|TRBJ2-5|.|.|15
CASSLTANSPETQYF
TGCGCCAGCAGCTTGACGGCCAACTCTCCCGAGACCCAGTACTTC
>TRBV6-1|TRBJ2-7|.|.|14
CASSGGAPRYEQYF
TGTGCCAGCAGTGGGGGCGCGCCACGCTACGAGCAGTACTTC
>TRBV11-3|TRBJ1-1|.|.|14
CASSLGGANTEAFF
TGTGCCAGCAGCTTAGGCGGCGCGAACACTGAAGCTTTCTTT
>TRBV6-6|TRBJ2-3|TRBD2|.|15
CASAGASGRKDTQYF
TGTGCCAGCGCAGGGGCTAGCGGGAGGAAAGATACGCAGTATTTT
>TRBV6-1|TRBJ2-1|TRBD2|.|15
CASARLAQTFNEQFF
TGTGCCAGCGCCCGACTAGCTCAGACTTTCAATGAGCAGTTCTTC
>TRBV5-1|TRBJ2-7|.|.|14
CASSPSTPSYEQYF
TGCGCCAGCAGCCCCTCGACACCCTCCTACGAGCAGTACTTC
>TRBV6-4|TRBJ2-1|TRBD2|.|16
CASSVTVAGERNEQFF
TGTGCCAGCAGTGTCACTGTAGCGGGAGAGAGGAATGAGCAGTTCTTC
>TRBV18|TRBJ1-2|.|.|16
CASSPMTGPGRYGYTF
TGTGCCAGCTCACCGATGACCGGACCCGGTCGGTATGGCTACACCTTC
>TRBV7-2|TRBJ2-5|TRBD1|.|15
CASSLAGTGRETQYF
TGTGCCAGCAGCCTGGCCGGGACAGGGAGAGAGACCCAGTACTTC
>TRBV4-1|TRBJ2-7|.|.|15
CASSQDTTFRYEQYF
TGCGCCAGCAGCCAAGATACGACGTTTAGATACGAGCAGTACTTC
>TRBV30|TRBJ1-1|.|.|14
CAWSKVVSGTEAFF
TGTGCCTGGAGTAAGGTGGTCAGCGGCACTGAAGCTTTCTTT
>TRBV2|TRBJ2-4|TRBD2|.|13
CASRSGGGNIQYF
TGTGCCAGCAGGAGCGGGGGTGGAAACATTCAGTACTTC
>TRBV16|TRBJ1-5|.|.|14
CASSPDGPWEPQHF
TGTGCCAGCAGCCCCGACGGGCCCTGGGAGCCCCAGCATTTT
>TRBV10-3|TRBJ1-5|.|.|15
CAISDGQGKGQPQHF
TGTGCCATCAGTGACGGCCAGGGGAAGGGTCAGCCCCAGCATTTT
>TRBV5-6|TRBJ1-5|TRBD1|once|14
CASSTQGGSQPQHF
TGTGCCAGCAGCACCCAGGGGGGCTCTCAGCCCCAGCATTTT
>TRBV5-1|TRBJ1-1|.|.|13
CASSDGPTFNAFF
TGCGCCAGCAGCGACGGCCCTACTTTCAATGCTTTCTTT
>TRBV2|TRBJ1-1|TRBD1|.|12
CASSAQGVEAFF
TGTGCCAGCAGTGCCCAGGGGGTTGAAGCTTTCTTT
>TRBV29-1|TRBJ2-2|TRBD1|.|16
CSVEKPGTGRTGELFF
TGCAGCGTTGAGAAACCCGGGACAGGGAGAACCGGGGAGCTGTTTTTT
>TRBV2|TRBJ2-2|TRBD2|.|15
CASSVASGSPGELFF
TGTGCCAGCAGTGTTGCTAGCGGGAGTCCCGGGGAGCTGTTTTTT
>TRBV5-1|TRBJ1-1|.|.|15
CASSLDRALNTEAFF
TGCGCCAGCAGCTTGGACAGGGCACTGAACACTGAAGCTTTCTTT
>TRBV7-2|TRBJ2-3|.|.|14
CASSLGVQTDTQYF
TGTGCCAGCAGCTTAGGTGTGCAGACAGATACGCAGTATTTT
>TRBV5-8|TRBJ1-3|.|.|15
CASSLWGALGNTIYF
TGTGCCAGCAGCTTGTGGGGGGCGCTTGGAAACACCATATATTTT
>TRBV7-3|TRBJ1-2|.|once|13
CASTPDTAQGYTF
TGTGCCAGCACCCCGGACACCGCTCAGGGCTACACCTTC
>TRBV4-1|TRBJ2-3|.|.|15
CASSLLGTVPDTQYF
TGCGCCAGCAGCCTTTTAGGGACCGTGCCAGATACGCAGTATTTT
>TRBV6-1|TRBJ2-7|TRBD1|.|15
CASSLTGTVTYEQYF
TGTGCCAGCTCCTTGACGGGGACAGTGACCTACGAGCAGTACTTC
>TRBV11-2|TRBJ1-2|.|once|15
CASSLGQAATYGYTF
TGTGCCAGCAGCTTAGGTCAGGCAGCCACCTATGGCTACACCTTC
>TRBV5-4|TRBJ2-3|TRBD2|.|19
CASSLDGLAGASSTDTQYF
TGTGCCAGCAGCTTGGACGGACTAGCGGGAGCCTCTAGCACAGATACGCAGTATTTT
>TRBV7-6|TRBJ1-1|.|.|14
CASSLDSSNTEAFF
TGTGCCAGCAGCTTAGACAGCTCGAACACTGAAGCTTTCTTT
>TRBV6-1|TRBJ1-6|.|.|15
CASSELGGDNSPLHF
TGTGCCAGCAGTGAATTAGGGGGAGATAATTCACCCCTCCACTTT